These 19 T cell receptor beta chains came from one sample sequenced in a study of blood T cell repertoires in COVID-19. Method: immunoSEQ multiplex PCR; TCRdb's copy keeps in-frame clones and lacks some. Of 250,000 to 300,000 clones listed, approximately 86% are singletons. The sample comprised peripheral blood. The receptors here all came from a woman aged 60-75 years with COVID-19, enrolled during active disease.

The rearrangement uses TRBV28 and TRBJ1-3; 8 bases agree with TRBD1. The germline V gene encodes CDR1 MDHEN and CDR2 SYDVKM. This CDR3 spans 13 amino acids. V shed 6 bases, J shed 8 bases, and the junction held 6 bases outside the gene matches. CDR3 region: CASRAGGRDTIYF. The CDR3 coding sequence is TGTGCCAGCAGGGCAGGGGGCCGCGACACCATATATTTT.

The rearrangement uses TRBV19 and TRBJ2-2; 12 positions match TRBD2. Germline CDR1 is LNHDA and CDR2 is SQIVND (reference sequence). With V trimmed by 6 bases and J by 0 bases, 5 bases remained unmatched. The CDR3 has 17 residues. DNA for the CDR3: TGTGCCAGTAGCGCCCGGACTAGCGGGGCGAACACCGGGGAGCTGTTTTTT. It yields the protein CASSARTSGANTGELFF.

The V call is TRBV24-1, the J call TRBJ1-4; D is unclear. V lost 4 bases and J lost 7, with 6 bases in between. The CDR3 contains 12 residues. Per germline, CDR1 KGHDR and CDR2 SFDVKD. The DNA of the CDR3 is TGTGCCACCAGTGACCCCTCTGAAAAACTGTTTTTT. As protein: CATSDPSEKLFF.

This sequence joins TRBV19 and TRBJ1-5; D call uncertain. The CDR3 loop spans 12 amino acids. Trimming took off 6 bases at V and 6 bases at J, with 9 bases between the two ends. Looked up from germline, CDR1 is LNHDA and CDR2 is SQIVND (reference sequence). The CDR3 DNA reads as TGTGCCAGTAGGCTAGCTGGTCAGCCCCAGCATTTT. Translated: CASRLAGQPQHF.

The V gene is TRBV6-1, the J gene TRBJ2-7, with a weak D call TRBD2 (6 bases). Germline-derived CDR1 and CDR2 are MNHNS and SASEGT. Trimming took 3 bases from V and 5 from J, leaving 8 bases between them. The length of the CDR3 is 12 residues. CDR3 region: CASSDGGNEQYF. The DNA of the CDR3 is TGTGCCAGCAGTGATGGGGGGAACGAGCAGTACTTC.

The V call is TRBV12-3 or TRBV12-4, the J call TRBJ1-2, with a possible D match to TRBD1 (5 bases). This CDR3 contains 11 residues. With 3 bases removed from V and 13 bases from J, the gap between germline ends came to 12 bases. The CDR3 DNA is TGTGCCAGCAGTTTCCCAGGGTTCTTCACCTTC. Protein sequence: CASSFPGFFTF.

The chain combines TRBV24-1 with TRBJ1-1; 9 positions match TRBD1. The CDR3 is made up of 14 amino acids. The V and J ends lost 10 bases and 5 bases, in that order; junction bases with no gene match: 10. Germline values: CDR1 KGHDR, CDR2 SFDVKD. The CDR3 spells CATSPGQGWTEAFF. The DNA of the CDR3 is TGTGCCACTAGTCCCGGACAGGGGTGGACTGAAGCTTTCTTT.

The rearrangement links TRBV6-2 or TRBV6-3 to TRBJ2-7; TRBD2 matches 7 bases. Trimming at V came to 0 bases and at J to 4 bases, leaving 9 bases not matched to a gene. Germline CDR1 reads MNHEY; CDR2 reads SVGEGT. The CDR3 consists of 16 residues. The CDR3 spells CASSYSTSSGTYEQYF. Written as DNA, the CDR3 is TGTGCCAGCAGTTACTCGACTTCTAGCGGAACTTACGAGCAGTACTTC.

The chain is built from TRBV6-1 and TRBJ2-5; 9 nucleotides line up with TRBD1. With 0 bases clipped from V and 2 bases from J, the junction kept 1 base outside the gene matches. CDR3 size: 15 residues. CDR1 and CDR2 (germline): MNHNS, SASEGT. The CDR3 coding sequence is TGTGCCAGCAGTGAAGCGGGACAGGGACAAGAGACCCAGTACTTC. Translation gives CASSEAGQGQETQYF.

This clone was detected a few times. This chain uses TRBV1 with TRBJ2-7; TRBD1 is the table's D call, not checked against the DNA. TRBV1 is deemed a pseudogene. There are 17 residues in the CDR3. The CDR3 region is CTSSQEPQGAADYEQYF. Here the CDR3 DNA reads TGCACCAGCAGCCAAGAGCCCCAAGGGGCGGCCGATTACGAGCAGTACTTC.

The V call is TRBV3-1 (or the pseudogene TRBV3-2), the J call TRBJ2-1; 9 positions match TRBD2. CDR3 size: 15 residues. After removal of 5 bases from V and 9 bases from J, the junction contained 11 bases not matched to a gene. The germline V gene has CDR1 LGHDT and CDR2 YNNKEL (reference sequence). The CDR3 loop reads CASSRIAGAASEQFF. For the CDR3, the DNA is TGTGCCAGCAGCAGAATAGCGGGAGCGGCGAGTGAGCAGTTCTTC.

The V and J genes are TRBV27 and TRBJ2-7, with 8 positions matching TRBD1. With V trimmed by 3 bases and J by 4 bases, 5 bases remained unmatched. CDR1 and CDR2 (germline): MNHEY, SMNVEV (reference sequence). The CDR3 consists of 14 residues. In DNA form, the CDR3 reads TGTGCCAGCAGTTTGAGGACAGGGACGTACGAGCAGTACTTC. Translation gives CASSLRTGTYEQYF.

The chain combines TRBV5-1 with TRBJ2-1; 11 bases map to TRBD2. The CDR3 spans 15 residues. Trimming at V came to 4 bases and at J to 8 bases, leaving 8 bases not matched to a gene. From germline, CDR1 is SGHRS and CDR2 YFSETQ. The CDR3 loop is CASSRDSGRGDEQFF. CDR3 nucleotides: TGCGCCAGCAGCCGCGATAGCGGGAGGGGGGATGAGCAGTTCTTC.

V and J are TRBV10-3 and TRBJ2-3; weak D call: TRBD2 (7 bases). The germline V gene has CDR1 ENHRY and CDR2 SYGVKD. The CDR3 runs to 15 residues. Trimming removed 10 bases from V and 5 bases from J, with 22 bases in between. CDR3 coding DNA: TGTGCCACCCGGTGGGGGCGGGAGTGGGAAGATACGCAGTATTTT. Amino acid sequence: CATRWGREWEDTQYF.

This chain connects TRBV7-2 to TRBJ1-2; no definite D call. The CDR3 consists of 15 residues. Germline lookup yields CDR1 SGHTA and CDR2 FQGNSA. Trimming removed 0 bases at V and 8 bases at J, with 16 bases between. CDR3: CASSLASAVPGGYTF. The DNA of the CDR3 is TGTGCCAGCAGCTTAGCGTCGGCTGTTCCGGGAGGCTACACCTTC.

As DNA, the CDR3 is TGTGCCAGCAGTCCTCTCGGGACTAGCGGGATTGCTCCCTACGAGCAGTACTTC. Residues: CASSPLGTSGIAPYEQYF. The chain employs TRBV27 and TRBJ2-7; 13 positions agree with TRBD2. The CDR3 covers 18 residues. Unmatched junction bases numbered 12, after V lost 5 bases and J lost 2 bases. Germline CDR1 is MNHEY and CDR2 is SMNVEV (reference sequence).

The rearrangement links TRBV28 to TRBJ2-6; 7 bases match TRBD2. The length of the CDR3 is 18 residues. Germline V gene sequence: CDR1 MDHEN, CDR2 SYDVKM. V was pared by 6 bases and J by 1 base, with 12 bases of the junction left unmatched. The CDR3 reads CASRGVGGSLSGANVLTF. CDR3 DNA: TGTGCCAGCAGAGGGGTGGGGGGGTCCCTATCTGGGGCCAACGTCCTGACTTTC.

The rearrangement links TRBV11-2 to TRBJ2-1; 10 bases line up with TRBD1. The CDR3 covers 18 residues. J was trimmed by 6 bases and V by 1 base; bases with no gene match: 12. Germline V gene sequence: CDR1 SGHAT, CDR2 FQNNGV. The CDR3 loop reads CASSLGMLVGTGANEQFF. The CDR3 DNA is TGTGCCAGCAGCTTAGGGATGTTGGTCGGGACAGGGGCCAATGAGCAGTTCTTC.

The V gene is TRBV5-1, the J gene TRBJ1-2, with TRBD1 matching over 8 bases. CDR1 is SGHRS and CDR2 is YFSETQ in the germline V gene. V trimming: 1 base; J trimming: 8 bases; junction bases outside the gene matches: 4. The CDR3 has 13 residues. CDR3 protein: CASSLQDRVGYTF. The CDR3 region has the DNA TGCGCCAGCAGCTTGCAGGACAGGGTAGGCTACACCTTC.